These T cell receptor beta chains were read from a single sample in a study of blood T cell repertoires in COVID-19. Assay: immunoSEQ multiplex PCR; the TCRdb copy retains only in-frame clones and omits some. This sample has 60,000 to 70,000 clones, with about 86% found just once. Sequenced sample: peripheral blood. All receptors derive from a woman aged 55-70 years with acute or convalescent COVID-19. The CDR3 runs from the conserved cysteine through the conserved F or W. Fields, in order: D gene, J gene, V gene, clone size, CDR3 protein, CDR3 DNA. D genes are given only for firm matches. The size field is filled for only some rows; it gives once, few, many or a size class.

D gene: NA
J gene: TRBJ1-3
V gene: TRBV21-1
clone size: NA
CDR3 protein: CASSKEYGTESGNTIYF
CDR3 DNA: TGTGCCAGCAGCAAGGAGTACGGGACAGAATCTGGAAACACCATATATTTT

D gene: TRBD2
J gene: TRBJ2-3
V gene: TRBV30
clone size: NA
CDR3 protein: CAWASGGGTDTQYF
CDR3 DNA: TGTGCCTGGGCTAGCGGGGGGGGCACAGATACGCAGTATTTT

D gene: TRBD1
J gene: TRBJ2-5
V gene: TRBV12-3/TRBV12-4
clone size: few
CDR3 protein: CASSTDRGKTQYF
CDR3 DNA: TGTGCCAGCAGTACGGACAGGGGAAAGACCCAGTACTTC

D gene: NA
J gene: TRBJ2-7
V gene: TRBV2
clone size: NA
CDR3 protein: CASSEEKSYEQYF
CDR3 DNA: TGTGCCAGCAGTGAGGAGAAGAGCTACGAGCAGTACTTC

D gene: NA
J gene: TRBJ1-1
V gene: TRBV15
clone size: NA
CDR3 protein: CATKSDLNTEAFF
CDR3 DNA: TGTGCCACCAAGTCAGACTTGAACACTGAAGCTTTCTTT

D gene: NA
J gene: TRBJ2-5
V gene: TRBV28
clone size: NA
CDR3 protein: CASSSQGKGETQYF
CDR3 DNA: TGTGCCAGCAGTTCCCAGGGTAAGGGAGAGACCCAGTACTTC

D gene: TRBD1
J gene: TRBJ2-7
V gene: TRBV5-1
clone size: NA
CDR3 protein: CASSGQGASYEQYF
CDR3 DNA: TGCGCCAGCAGCGGACAGGGAGCCTCCTACGAGCAGTACTTC

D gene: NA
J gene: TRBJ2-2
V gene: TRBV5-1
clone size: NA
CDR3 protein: CASSLVALKHISGELFF
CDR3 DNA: TGCGCCAGCAGCTTGGTAGCTTTAAAGCACATTTCCGGGGAGCTGTTTTTT

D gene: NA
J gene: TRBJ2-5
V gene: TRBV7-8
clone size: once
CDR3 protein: CASSSGLQETQYF
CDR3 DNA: TGTGCCAGCAGCTCAGGCCTCCAAGAGACCCAGTACTTC

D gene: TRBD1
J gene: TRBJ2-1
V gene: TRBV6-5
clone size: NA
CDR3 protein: CASSHDRAADNEQFF
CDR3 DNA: TGTGCCAGCAGCCATGACAGGGCGGCGGACAATGAGCAGTTCTTC

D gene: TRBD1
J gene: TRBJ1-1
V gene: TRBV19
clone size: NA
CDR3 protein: CASSRTGMGTEAFF
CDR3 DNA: TGTGCCAGTAGTAGGACAGGGATGGGGACTGAAGCTTTCTTT

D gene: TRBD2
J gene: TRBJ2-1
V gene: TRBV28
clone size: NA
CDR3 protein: CASSSPAGGLSSYNEQFF
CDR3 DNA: TGTGCCAGCAGCTCGCCTGCGGGGGGGCTCAGCTCCTACAATGAGCAGTTCTTC

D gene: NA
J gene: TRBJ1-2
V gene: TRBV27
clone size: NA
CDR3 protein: CASSPRAGGYTF
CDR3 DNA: TGTGCCAGCAGCCCCAGGGCTGGGGGCTACACCTTC

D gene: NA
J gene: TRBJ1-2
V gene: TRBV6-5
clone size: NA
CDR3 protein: CASSPWSVGGGYTF
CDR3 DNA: TGTGCCAGCAGTCCGTGGTCCGTAGGGGGTGGCTACACCTTC

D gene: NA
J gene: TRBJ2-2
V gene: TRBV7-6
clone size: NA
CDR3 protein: CASSLDRNTGELFF
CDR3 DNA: TGTGCCAGCAGCTTAGACAGGAACACCGGGGAGCTGTTTTTT

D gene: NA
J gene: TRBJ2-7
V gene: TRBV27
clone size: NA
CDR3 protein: CASRDNSYEQYF
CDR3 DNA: TGTGCCAGCCGGGACAACTCCTACGAGCAGTACTTC

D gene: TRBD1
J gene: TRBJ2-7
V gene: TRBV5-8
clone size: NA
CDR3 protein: CASSLAMGQGAYEQYF
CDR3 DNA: TGTGCCAGCAGCTTGGCCATGGGACAGGGGGCCTACGAGCAGTACTTC

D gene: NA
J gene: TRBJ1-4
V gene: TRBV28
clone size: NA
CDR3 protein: CASSPPHPNEEKLFF
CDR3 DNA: TGTGCCAGCAGCCCTCCTCACCCCAACGAGGAAAAACTGTTTTTT

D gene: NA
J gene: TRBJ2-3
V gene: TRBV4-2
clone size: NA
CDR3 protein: CASSQDLASTDTQYF
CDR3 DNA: TGTGCCAGCAGCCAGGACCTAGCGAGCACAGATACGCAGTATTTT

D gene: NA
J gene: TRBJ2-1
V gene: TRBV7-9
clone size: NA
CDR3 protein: CASSLLVTRSNEQFF
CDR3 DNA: TGTGCCAGCAGCTTACTAGTTACTCGATCCAATGAGCAGTTCTTC

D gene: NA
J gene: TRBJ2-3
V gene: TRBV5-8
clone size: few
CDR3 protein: CASSLFGVSTDTQYF
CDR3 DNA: TGTGCCAGCAGCTTGTTCGGGGTCTCCACAGATACGCAGTATTTT

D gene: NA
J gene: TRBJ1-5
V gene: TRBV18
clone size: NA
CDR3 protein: CASSPPGVTSNQPQHF
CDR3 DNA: TGTGCCAGCTCACCACCGGGAGTGACCAGCAATCAGCCCCAGCATTTT

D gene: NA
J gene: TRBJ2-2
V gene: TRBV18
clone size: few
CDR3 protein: CASCQNQFSNTGELFF
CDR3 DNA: TGTGCCAGCTGTCAAAACCAGTTCTCGAACACCGGGGAGCTGTTTTTT

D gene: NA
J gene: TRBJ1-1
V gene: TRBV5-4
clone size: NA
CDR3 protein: CASSLGGGDTEAFF
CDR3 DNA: TGTGCCAGCAGCTTGGGGGGAGGCGATACTGAAGCTTTCTTT

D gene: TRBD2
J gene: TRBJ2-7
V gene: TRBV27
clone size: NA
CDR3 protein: CATRARASGLYEQYF
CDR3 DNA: TGTGCCACCCGGGCGAGGGCTAGCGGGCTCTACGAGCAGTACTTC

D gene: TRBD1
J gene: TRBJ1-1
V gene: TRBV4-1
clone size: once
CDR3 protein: CASSPRTGPNTEAFF
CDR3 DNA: TGCGCCAGCAGCCCACGGACAGGGCCGAACACTGAAGCTTTCTTT

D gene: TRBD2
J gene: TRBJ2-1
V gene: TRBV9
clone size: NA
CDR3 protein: CASSAAPSGGAFEQFF
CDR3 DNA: TGTGCCAGCAGCGCCGCCCCCAGCGGGGGGGCTTTTGAGCAGTTCTTC

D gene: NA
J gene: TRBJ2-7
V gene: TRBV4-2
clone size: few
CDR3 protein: CASSQRASENYEQYF
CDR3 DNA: TGTGCCAGCAGCCAAAGGGCTAGCGAGAACTACGAGCAGTACTTC

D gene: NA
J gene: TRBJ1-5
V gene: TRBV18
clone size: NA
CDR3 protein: CASRDWGNQPQHF
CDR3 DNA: TGTGCCAGCCGGGATTGGGGCAATCAGCCCCAGCATTTT

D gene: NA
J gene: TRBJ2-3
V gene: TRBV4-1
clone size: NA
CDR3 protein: CASSQEQGRWASTDTQYF
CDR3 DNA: TGCGCCAGCAGCCAAGAACAGGGGAGGTGGGCGAGCACAGATACGCAGTATTTT

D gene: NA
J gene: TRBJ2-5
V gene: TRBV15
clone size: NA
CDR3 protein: CATSRDVGGETQYF
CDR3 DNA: TGTGCCACCAGCAGAGATGTCGGGGGAGAGACCCAGTACTTC

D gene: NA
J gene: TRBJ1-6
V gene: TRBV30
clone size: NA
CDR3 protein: CAWNKQGDNSPLHF
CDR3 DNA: TGTGCCTGGAACAAACAGGGAGATAATTCACCCCTCCACTTT

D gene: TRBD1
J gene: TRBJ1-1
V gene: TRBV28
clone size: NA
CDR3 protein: CASSPRDRRNTEAFF
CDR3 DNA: TGTGCCAGCAGTCCTCGGGACAGACGGAACACTGAAGCTTTCTTT

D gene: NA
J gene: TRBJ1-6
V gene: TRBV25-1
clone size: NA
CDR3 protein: CASSESTLYGSPLHF
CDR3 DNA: TGTGCCAGCAGTGAATCTACCTTATATGGTTCACCCCTCCACTTT

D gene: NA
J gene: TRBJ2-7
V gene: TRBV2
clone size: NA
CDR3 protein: CASSPQGGPTYEQYF
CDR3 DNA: TGTGCCAGCAGTCCACAAGGAGGGCCCACCTACGAGCAGTACTTC

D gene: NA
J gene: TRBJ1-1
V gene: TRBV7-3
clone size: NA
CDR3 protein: CASSLLGQGNTEAFF
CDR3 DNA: TGTGCCAGCAGCTTATTAGGGCAGGGGAACACTGAAGCTTTCTTT

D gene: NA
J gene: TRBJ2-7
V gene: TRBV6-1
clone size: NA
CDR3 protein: CASSESAYYEQYF
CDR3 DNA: TGTGCCAGCAGTGAGTCAGCGTACTACGAGCAGTACTTC

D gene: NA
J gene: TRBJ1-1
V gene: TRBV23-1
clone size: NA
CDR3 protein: CASSQSGPGLRSGTEAFF
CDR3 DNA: TGCGCCAGCAGTCAATCGGGCCCAGGATTAAGAAGCGGCACTGAAGCTTTCTTT

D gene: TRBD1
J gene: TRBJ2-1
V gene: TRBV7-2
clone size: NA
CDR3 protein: CASSQGTGSYNEQFF
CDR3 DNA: TGTGCCAGCAGCCAAGGGACAGGCTCCTACAATGAGCAGTTCTTC

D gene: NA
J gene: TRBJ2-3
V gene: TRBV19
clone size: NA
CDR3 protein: CASSPLAPITDTQYF
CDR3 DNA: TGTGCCAGTAGCCCGCTAGCTCCTATCACAGATACGCAGTATTTT

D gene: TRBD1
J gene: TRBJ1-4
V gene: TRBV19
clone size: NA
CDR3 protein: CASSKAYRGPNEKLFF
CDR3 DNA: TGTGCCAGTAGTAAAGCTTACAGGGGACCTAATGAAAAACTGTTTTTT

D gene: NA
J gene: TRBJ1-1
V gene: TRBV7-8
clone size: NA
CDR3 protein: CASGNRAGTEAFF
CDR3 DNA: TGTGCCAGCGGGAACAGGGCGGGCACTGAAGCTTTCTTT

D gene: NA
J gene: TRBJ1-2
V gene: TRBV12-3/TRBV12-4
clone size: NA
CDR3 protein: CASSFRESYGYTF
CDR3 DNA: TGTGCCAGCAGTTTTAGGGAGTCCTATGGCTACACCTTC

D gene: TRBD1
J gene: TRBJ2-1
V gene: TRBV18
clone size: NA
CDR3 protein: CASSPQTGVNEQFF
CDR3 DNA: TGTGCCAGCTCACCCCAGACAGGGGTCAATGAGCAGTTCTTC

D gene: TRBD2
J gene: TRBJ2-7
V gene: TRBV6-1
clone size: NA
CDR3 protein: CASSERVAGPYEQYF
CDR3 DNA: TGTGCCAGCAGTGAGCGGGTAGCGGGGCCCTACGAGCAGTACTTC

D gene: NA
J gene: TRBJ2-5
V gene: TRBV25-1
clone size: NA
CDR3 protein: CASSDIRVNF
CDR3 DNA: TGTGCCAGCAGTGACATCCGGGTCAACTTC

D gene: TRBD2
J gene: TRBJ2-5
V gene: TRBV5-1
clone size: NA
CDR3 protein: CASSLTRLAAHQETQYF
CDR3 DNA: TGCGCCAGCAGCTTAACTCGACTAGCGGCCCACCAAGAGACCCAGTACTTC

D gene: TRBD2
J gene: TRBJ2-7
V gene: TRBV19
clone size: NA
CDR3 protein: CASSLTGTSGYEQYF
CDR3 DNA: TGTGCCAGTAGTTTGACCGGGACTAGCGGTTACGAGCAGTACTTC

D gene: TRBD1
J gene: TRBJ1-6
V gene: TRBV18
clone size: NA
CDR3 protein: CASSQDRGANSPLHF
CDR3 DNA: TGTGCCAGCTCTCAAGACAGGGGAGCAAACTCACCCCTCCACTTT

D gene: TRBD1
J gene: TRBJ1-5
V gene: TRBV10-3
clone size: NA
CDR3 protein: CAISPQGAPSNQPQHF
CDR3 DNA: TGTGCCATCAGCCCACAGGGGGCGCCGAGCAATCAGCCCCAGCATTTT